A single sample is the source of the 21 T cell receptor beta chains below, sequenced in a study of shared clonotypes between healthy human individuals. The protocol was immunoSEQ multiplex PCR, while the TCRdb copy is restricted to in-frame clones and leaves out a portion. The sample has some 2,000,000 clones, roughly 95% seen once. Sequencing was carried out using naive CD4+ T cells sorted from blood. Subset of the sample: CD45RA+ positively selected. These receptors all stem from a man younger than 35 in good health.

This clone turned up a few times. The chain couples TRBV2 to TRBJ1-6; D is possibly TRBD1 (6 bases). V was pared by 4 bases and J by 7 bases, with 11 bases between. The CDR3 is 14 amino acids. From germline, CDR1 is SNHLY and CDR2 FYNNEI. CDR3 residues: CASSGRQGNSPLHF. The CDR3 DNA follows: TGTGCCAGCAGTGGTCGGCAGGGGAATTCACCCCTCCACTTT.

Only a few counts were recorded for this clone. The chain is built from TRBV19 and TRBJ1-6; 9 nucleotides agree with TRBD1. After removal of 5 bases from V and 7 bases from J, the junction contained 9 bases not matched to a gene. The CDR3 length is 16 residues. Germline lookup yields CDR1 LNHDA and CDR2 SQIVND (reference sequence). The CDR3 spells CASSSSGTGTNSPLHF. The CDR3 nucleotides are TGTGCCAGTAGTTCTTCGGGGACAGGGACGAATTCACCCCTCCACTTT.

This clone was detected once. This sequence joins TRBV7-8 and TRBJ2-5, with 9 bases lining up with TRBD1. V lost 1 base to trimming and J lost 9 bases; unmatched junction nucleotides: 6. Looked up from germline, CDR1 is SGHVS and CDR2 is FQNEAQ. The CDR3 runs to 14 residues. CDR3 sequence reads: CASSLEGTGRAQYF. In nucleotides, the CDR3 is TGTGCCAGCAGCTTAGAAGGGACAGGGCGGGCCCAGTACTTC.

CDR3 region: CASSGTGLAHSGNTIYF. The CDR3 nucleotides are TGCGCCAGCAGCGGGACAGGTCTGGCCCACTCTGGAAACACCATATATTTT. The rearrangement uses TRBV5-1 and TRBJ1-3, with TRBD1 matching over 8 bases. CDR1 and CDR2 (germline): SGHRS, YFSETQ. The V gene end was trimmed by 4 bases and the J gene end by 0 bases; junction bases not matched to a gene: 9. The CDR3 is 17 amino acids.

Concerning this clone: Other DNA sequences in this specimen translate into the identical CDR3. V is TRBV10-3 and J is TRBJ2-7; TRBD1 matches 7 bases. The CDR3 spans 12 residues. J lost 4 bases, V lost 6 bases, and 3 bases had no gene match. Germline V gene lookup returns CDR1 ENHRY and CDR2 SYGVKD. The CDR3 DNA is TGTGCCATCAGCCAACAGGGGTACGAGCAGTACTTC. Translated, it gives CAISQQGYEQYF.

The genes are TRBV7-2 and TRBJ2-5; 10 bases are a match to TRBD1. The CDR3 has 14 amino acids. From germline, CDR1 is SGHTA and CDR2 FQGNSA. V was clipped by 5 bases and J by 5 bases; unmatched bases: 5. CDR3 amino acids: CASSHDRGLETQYF. In DNA, the CDR3 is TGTGCCAGCAGCCATGACAGGGGGCTTGAGACCCAGTACTTC.

The chain uses TRBV28 and TRBJ2-7; D not certain. Germline-derived CDR1 and CDR2 are MDHEN and SYDVKM. The CDR3 runs to 16 residues. Trimming removed 3 bases at V and 2 bases at J, with 17 bases between. CDR3 sequence (DNA): TGTGCCAGCAGTTTCTCCTACTCGCGGCAAACCTACGAGCAGTACTTC. Protein sequence: CASSFSYSRQTYEQYF.

This chain joins TRBV7-8 and TRBJ1-2; maybe TRBD1 (5 bases). Looked up from germline, CDR1 is SGHVS and CDR2 is FQNEAQ. Trimming left V 1 base short and J 1 base short, with 10 bases between. The CDR3 is 15 residues long. The CDR3 coding sequence is TGTGCCAGCAGCTTAGAAAGGGACTATAACTATGGCTACACCTTC. Protein sequence: CASSLERDYNYGYTF.

The chain couples TRBV2 to TRBJ2-4; TRBD2 aligns across 13 bases. CDR1 is SNHLY, CDR2 FYNNEI, per germline. The CDR3 extends over 15 amino acids. J gave up 7 bases and V 4 bases, and 4 bases lay outside the gene matches. The CDR3 bases are TGTGCCAGCAGTGCAGGACTAGCGGGAGATAACATTCAGTACTTC. Translating gives CASSAGLAGDNIQYF.

This chain uses TRBV12-5 with TRBJ1-2; TRBD1 might be the D (6 bases). This CDR3 is built from 14 residues. V shed 7 bases and J shed 7 bases, with 19 bases lying between them. Germline lookup yields CDR1 LGHNT and CDR2 FRNRAP. CDR3 DNA: TGTGCTAGTGCCCTCGATGGGGGCGGATCTGGCTACACCTTC. As protein: CASALDGGGSGYTF.

J is TRBJ2-3 and V is TRBV11-2, with 7 nucleotides matching TRBD1. The CDR3 is 15 amino acids. V gave up 4 bases and J gave up 0 bases; unmatched junction bases: 4. Germline loops: CDR1 SGHAT, CDR2 FQNNGV. The CDR3 DNA reads as TGTGCCAGCAGCTCGGGACAGCGTAGCACAGATACGCAGTATTTT. This gives the protein CASSSGQRSTDTQYF. Variable domain in full (rest from reference TRBV11-2 and TRBJ2-3): EAGVAQSPRYKIIEKRQSVAFWCNPISGHATLYWYQQILGQGPKLLIQFQNNGVVDDSQLPKDRFSAERLKGVDSTLKIQPAKLEDSAVYLCASSSGQRSTDTQYFGPGTRLTVL.

This clone was found once. The chain combines TRBV11-2 with TRBJ2-7, with a possible D match to TRBD1 (6 bases). CDR1 and CDR2 from the germline V gene are SGHAT and FQNNGV. The CDR3 covers 15 residues. The ends were cut back, 5 bases at V and 2 bases at J, with 16 bases in the middle. Here the CDR3 DNA reads TGTGCCAGCAGCCGAAACCGGGACATCACCTACGAGCAGTACTTC. As protein: CASSRNRDITYEQYF.

The CDR3 nucleotides read TGTGCTAGTGGTTTGTCCCCTGGGACTGAAGCTTTCTTT. It yields the protein CASGLSPGTEAFF. The chain links TRBV12-5 to TRBJ1-1; D unclear. CDR3 length: 13 residues. The germline V and J ends were trimmed by 2 bases and 5 bases, with 9 bases remaining between them. Germline V gene lookup returns CDR1 LGHNT and CDR2 FRNRAP. The variable domain in full, with the rest retrieved from reference TRBV12-5 and TRBJ1-1, is DARVTQTPRHKVTEMGQEVTMRCQPILGHNTVFWYRQTMMQGLELLAYFRNRAPLDDSGMPKDRFSAEMPDATLATLKIQPSEPRDSAVYFCASGLSPGTEAFFGQGTRLTVV.

The chain employs TRBV4-3 and TRBJ1-2; 8 bases are a match to TRBD1. This CDR3 is built from 16 residues. In germline, CDR1 is LGHNA, CDR2 YSLEER. J gave up 2 bases and V 1 base, and 6 bases lay outside the gene matches. CDR3 nucleotide sequence: TGCGCCAGCAGCCAAGCCGGGACAGGTTTAAACTATGGCTACACCTTC. Amino acid sequence: CASSQAGTGLNYGYTF.

The J gene is TRBJ1-2, the V gene TRBV28; unclear D gene. The CDR3 extends over 14 amino acids. Germline V lookup: CDR1 MDHEN, CDR2 SYDVKM. V was pared by 5 bases and J by 0 bases, with 10 bases between. The CDR3 region is CASSPLGTNYGYTF. The CDR3 DNA follows: TGTGCCAGCAGTCCCTTGGGTACTAACTATGGCTACACCTTC.

The V gene is TRBV2, the J gene TRBJ2-7; D may be TRBD1 (6 bases). V was shortened by 6 bases and J by 3 bases, with 12 bases between the two germline ends. Germline V gene sequence: CDR1 SNHLY, CDR2 FYNNEI. The CDR3 is 13 amino acids. The CDR3 nucleotides read TGTGCCAGCAGGTCCACAGGGCTCTACGAGCAGTACTTC. This translates into CASRSTGLYEQYF.

The rearrangement uses TRBV4-1 and TRBJ1-5; 9 bases match TRBD1. This CDR3 is built from 16 residues. Trimming cost V 1 base and J 5 bases; bases outside gene matches: 6. Germline CDR1 and CDR2: MGHRA and YSYEKL. CDR3 nucleotides: TGCGCCAGCAGCCAAGCTGACAGGGGGACGCATCAGCCCCAGCATTTT. Translating it yields CASSQADRGTHQPQHF.

This chain joins TRBV6-5 and TRBJ2-7; the match to TRBD2 covers 14 bases. The CDR3 covers 15 residues. The germline gives CDR1 MNHEY, CDR2 SVGAGI. J was trimmed by 5 bases and V by 5 bases; bases with no gene match: 5. CDR3 sequence: CASSGTSGRRNEQYF. The CDR3 DNA is TGTGCCAGCAGTGGGACTAGCGGGAGAAGGAACGAGCAGTACTTC.

The chain couples TRBV2 to TRBJ2-2; the D gene is possibly TRBD1 (6 bases). The germline gives CDR1 SNHLY, CDR2 FYNNEI. The CDR3 extends over 19 amino acids. Trimming stripped 4 bases from V and 0 bases from J, with 21 bases between. The CDR3 is CASSGILTLGAANTGELFF. DNA for the CDR3: TGTGCCAGCAGTGGCATCCTGACACTGGGGGCCGCGAACACCGGGGAGCTGTTTTTT.

As for this clone: Other DNA sequences in the same sample also yield this CDR3. This chain joins TRBV5-1 and TRBJ1-3; D possibly corresponds to TRBD1 (5 bases). This CDR3 region has 14 residues. Per the germline V gene, CDR1 is SGHRS and CDR2 is YFSETQ. V gave up 4 bases and J gave up 0 bases, with 8 bases separating them. CDR3 sequence: CASSPDSSGNTIYF. The CDR3, as DNA: TGCGCCAGCAGCCCTGACAGCTCTGGAAACACCATATATTTT. The whole variable domain, filled in from reference TRBV5-1 and TRBJ1-3, reads KAGVTQTPRYLIKTRGQQVTLSCSPISGHRSVSWYQQTPGQGLQFLFEYFSETQRNKGNFPGRFSGRQFSNSRSEMNVSTLELGDSALYLCASSPDSSGNTIYFGEGSWLTVV.

The J gene is TRBJ1-2, the V gene TRBV5-6; TRBD1 aligns across 11 bases. Trimming removed 4 bases from V and 4 bases from J; junction bases left unmatched: 9. Germline CDR1 is SGHDT and CDR2 is YYEEEE. The CDR3 contains 16 residues. The CDR3 spells CASSRDRGRSSYGYTF. CDR3 DNA sequence: TGTGCCAGCAGCAGGGACAGGGGGAGGTCTAGCTATGGCTACACCTTC.